What follows are 31 T cell receptor beta chains derived from one specimen sequenced in a study of response to subunit inactivated influenza vaccine. TCRdb independently ran MiXCR on the RT-PCR reads; one entry per CDR3 protein. The sample lists about 700,000 distinct CDR3 sequences, about 15% occurring once. The sequencing used PBMCs from blood, collected 14 to 15 days before vaccination. These receptor sequences come from a man aged 45-60 years who received an inactivated influenza vaccine.

This clonotype was counted at least ten times. The chain is built from TRBV28 and TRBJ2-7; 11 positions agree with TRBD1. This CDR3 is built from 14 residues. Germline loops: CDR1 MDHEN, CDR2 SYDVKM. V was clipped by 6 bases and J by 2 bases; unmatched bases: 3. The CDR3 sequence is CASRKDRGPYEQYF. CDR3 in DNA: TGTGCCAGCAGGAAGGACAGGGGGCCCTACGAGCAGTACTTC.

This chain connects TRBV7-9 to TRBJ2-1; D is possibly TRBD1 (5 bases). The germline V and J ends were trimmed by 1 base and 10 bases, with 11 bases remaining between them. Germline V CDR1 and CDR2: SEHNR, FQNEAQ (reference sequence). The CDR3 contains 13 residues. The CDR3 reads CASSLDSGWEQFF. In nucleotides, the CDR3 is TGTGCCAGCAGCTTAGATTCAGGGTGGGAGCAGTTCTTC.

This chain joins TRBV20-1 and TRBJ1-1, with unresolved D. This CDR3 has 15 residues. V dropped 0 bases and J dropped 3 bases, with 14 bases sitting between them. CDR1 is DFQATT and CDR2 is SNEGSKA in the germline V gene (reference sequence). The CDR3 spells CSARDSQKGHTEAFF. The CDR3 DNA reads as TGCAGTGCTAGAGACAGCCAAAAAGGACACACTGAAGCTTTCTTT.

A few counts support this clonotype. The CDR3 coding sequence is TGTGCCAGCAGCTTAGTGCCAGGCCGGAGCTCCTACAATGAGCAGTTCTTC. This gives the protein CASSLVPGRSSYNEQFF. V gene TRBV7-2 combines with J gene TRBJ2-1; D is unresolved. This CDR3 has 17 amino acids. Germline V gene data show CDR1 as SGHTA and CDR2 as FQGNSA. V shed 1 base and J shed 0 bases, with 13 bases lying between them. Full variable domain (missing parts from reference TRBV7-2 and TRBJ2-1): GAGVSQSPSNKVTEKGKDVELRCDPISGHTALYWYRQSLGQGLEFLIYFQGNSAPDKSGLPSDRFSAERTGGSVSTLTIQRTQQEDSAVYLCASSLVPGRSSYNEQFFGPGTRLTVL.

Only a few counts were recorded for this clonotype. This chain connects TRBV7-2 to TRBJ1-4, with D perhaps matching TRBD1 (6 bases). The CDR3 length is 13 residues. Germline CDR1 SGHTA, CDR2 FQGNSA. V lost 4 bases, J lost 11 bases, and 14 bases lay in between. The CDR3 DNA follows: TGTGCCAGCAGCTCGGATATCGGACAGAAACTGTTTTTT. Residues: CASSSDIGQKLFF. Full variable domain (outside the CDR3, taken from reference TRBV7-2 and TRBJ1-4): GAGVSQSPSNKVTEKGKDVELRCDPISGHTALYWYRQSLGQGLEFLIYFQGNSAPDKSGLPSDRFSAERTGGSVSTLTIQRTQQEDSAVYLCASSSDIGQKLFFGSGTQLSVL.

This clonotype has at least ten counts. The rearrangement uses TRBV13 and TRBJ2-7; D remains unclear. Trimming removed 1 base from V and 4 bases from J, with 5 bases in between. The CDR3 length is 12 residues. Germline V gene lookup returns CDR1 PRHDT and CDR2 FYEKMQ (reference sequence). This chain's CDR3 is CASSLARYEQYF. The CDR3 region has the DNA TGTGCCAGCAGCTTAGCGCGGTACGAGCAGTACTTC.

This chain joins TRBV4-2 and TRBJ2-1, with 13 bases fitting TRBD2. J lost 0 bases, V lost 1 base, and 9 bases had no gene match. Germline lookup yields CDR1 LGHNA and CDR2 YNFKEQ. The CDR3 is 20 amino acids. The CDR3 region is CASSQALELAGGSSYNEQFF. In nucleotides, the CDR3 is TGTGCCAGCAGCCAAGCTCTAGAACTAGCGGGGGGGAGCTCCTACAATGAGCAGTTCTTC.

This rearrangement joins TRBV2 to TRBJ1-1; possible D gene TRBD1, 5 bases. CDR3 length: 14 residues. Germline V gene data show CDR1 as SNHLY and CDR2 as FYNNEI. V was shortened by 2 bases and J by 7 bases, with 14 bases between the two germline ends. The CDR3 protein is CASSETGRADEAFF. CDR3 nucleotide sequence: TGTGCCAGCAGTGAAACGGGCAGGGCGGATGAAGCTTTCTTT.

This clonotype was detected only a few times. The gene calls are TRBV12-3 or TRBV12-4 and TRBJ2-3; no firm D call. V was cut by 3 bases and J by 6 bases, with 10 bases left in between. The CDR3 is made up of 13 amino acids. This chain's CDR3 is CASSFSGLDTQYF. CDR3 DNA: TGTGCCAGCAGTTTTTCTGGTCTGGATACGCAGTATTTT.

This clonotype was seen more than once but under ten times. The chain has TRBV7-9 and TRBJ2-2; the D gene is possibly TRBD1 (6 bases). Germline V gives CDR1 SEHNR, CDR2 FQNEAQ (reference sequence). There are 16 residues in the CDR3. Trimming took 5 bases from V and 0 from J, leaving 13 bases between them. CDR3 sequence reads: CASSPLTGTNTGELFF. The CDR3 DNA follows: TGTGCCAGCAGCCCATTGACAGGAACGAACACCGGGGAGCTGTTTTTT.

The genes are TRBV20-1 and TRBJ2-7, with 7 nucleotides matching TRBD1. The trim removed 0 bases at V and 3 bases at J, leaving 8 bases unmatched. This CDR3 has 15 residues. CDR1 and CDR2 from the germline V gene are DFQATT and SNEGSKA (reference sequence). The CDR3 reads CSARDLGGLFYEQYF. The CDR3 DNA follows: TGCAGTGCTAGAGATTTAGGGGGCCTTTTCTACGAGCAGTACTTC.

This clonotype was seen only a few times. The chain uses TRBV7-6 and TRBJ2-5; D unclear. This CDR3 has 13 residues. CDR1 is SGHVS, CDR2 FNYEAQ, per germline. Trimming stripped 2 bases from V and 3 bases from J, with 7 bases between. CDR3 coding DNA: TGTGCCAGCAGCTTATACTCCGAAGAGACCCAGTACTTC. It codes for CASSLYSEETQYF.

There are a few counts of this clonotype. The V and J genes are TRBV7-6 and TRBJ2-2; 10 bases agree with TRBD1. V dropped 1 base and J dropped 7; count of bases not matched to a gene: 3. The CDR3 runs to 15 residues. Germline V gene data show CDR1 as SGHVS and CDR2 as FNYEAQ. CDR3 nucleotide sequence: TGTGCCAGCAGCTTAGGACAGGGGGCGAACGGGGAGCTGTTTTTT. Residues: CASSLGQGANGELFF.

This clonotype was observed a handful of times. This chain uses TRBV29-1 with TRBJ2-7; D is uncertain. Between the trimmed V and J ends, which lost 4 bases and 0 bases, there was a span of 7 bases. This CDR3 comprises 12 residues. From germline, CDR1 is SQVTM and CDR2 ANQGSEA. This CDR3 is CSVAPSSYEQYF. CDR3 nucleotides: TGCAGCGTTGCTCCGAGCTCCTACGAGCAGTACTTC.

V usage is TRBV7-8 and J usage is TRBJ2-1, with a possible D match to TRBD2 (5 bases). The CDR3 spans 13 residues. Trimming took off 1 base at V and 9 bases at J, with 10 bases between the two ends. Germline assignment: CDR1 SGHVS and CDR2 FQNEAQ. Here the CDR3 reads CASSLGTAAEQFF. The CDR3 DNA reads TGTGCCAGCAGCTTAGGGACTGCGGCTGAGCAGTTCTTC.

In this sample, this clonotype turned up many times. The chain uses TRBV10-3 and TRBJ2-2, with 7 bases aligning to TRBD1. CDR3 size: 16 residues. Losses at the gene ends were 4 bases for V and 0 bases for J; bases not matched to a gene: 5. The germline V gene encodes CDR1 ENHRY and CDR2 SYGVKD. The CDR3: CAISATQGANTGELFF. CDR3 sequence (DNA): TGTGCCATCAGTGCAACCCAGGGGGCGAACACCGGGGAGCTGTTTTTT.

This rearrangement joins TRBV6-1 to TRBJ2-1; 13 bases are shared with TRBD2. The V and J ends lost 5 bases and 6 bases, in that order; junction bases with no gene match: 7. CDR1 is MNHNS and CDR2 is SASEGT in the germline V gene. The CDR3 is 16 amino acids. As DNA, the CDR3 is TGTGCCAGCAGTCTAGGACTAGCGGGAGCTTTCAATGAGCAGTTCTTC. Translating gives CASSLGLAGAFNEQFF.

The chain uses TRBV20-1 and TRBJ1-5; no definite D call. Trimming took 1 base from V and 7 from J, leaving 11 bases between them. The CDR3 extends over 13 amino acids. Germline V lookup: CDR1 DFQATT, CDR2 SNEGSKA (reference sequence). The CDR3 coding sequence is TGCAGTGCTAGAGTCCAGGTCGGGCAGCCCCAGCATTTT. It codes for CSARVQVGQPQHF.

In regard to this clonotype: One junction end does not reproduce the germline sequence, and a read error may be involved. The J gene is TRBJ2-7, the V gene TRBV7-9; D may be TRBD1 (6 bases). Per the germline V gene, CDR1 is SEHNR and CDR2 is FQNEAQ (reference sequence). The CDR3 loop spans 12 amino acids. This CDR3 reads CASGMGANEQCF. The DNA for the CDR3 is TGTGCCAGCGGGATGGGGGCCAACGAGCAGTGCTTC. Full variable domain (rest looked up from reference TRBV7-9 and TRBJ2-7): DTGVSQNPRHKITKRGQNVTFRCDPISEHNRLYWYRQTLGQGPEFLTYFQNEAQLEKSRLLSDRFSAERPKGSFSTLEIQRTEQGDSAMYLCASGMGANEQCFGPGTRLTVT.

This clonotype showed up just a few times. The CDR3: CASSFGSGTGELFF. CDR3 DNA: TGCGCCAGCAGCTTCGGTAGCGGAACCGGGGAGCTGTTTTTT. This rearrangement joins TRBV5-1 to TRBJ2-2; D is possibly TRBD2 (6 bases). There are 14 residues in the CDR3. The ends were cut back, 2 bases at V and 5 bases at J, with 10 bases in the middle. The germline V gene has CDR1 SGHRS and CDR2 YFSETQ.

Only a few counts were recorded for this clonotype. The chain is built from TRBV12-3 or TRBV12-4 and TRBJ1-2; 7 bases match TRBD1. The CDR3 sequence is 16 residues long. Trimming took 7 bases from V and 4 from J; bases not matched to a gene: 15. The CDR3 region is CASTPVGGVRVYGYTF. The CDR3, as DNA: TGTGCCAGCACCCCGGTAGGGGGCGTTCGAGTCTATGGCTACACCTTC.

The chain joins TRBV5-1 to TRBJ2-2; 11 nucleotides match TRBD1. Germline V lookup: CDR1 SGHRS, CDR2 YFSETQ. There are 16 residues in the CDR3. Trimming cost V 2 bases and J 4 bases; bases outside gene matches: 4. The CDR3 here is CASSFRTGGPTGELFF. CDR3 in DNA: TGCGCCAGCAGCTTCCGGACAGGGGGCCCCACCGGGGAGCTGTTTTTT.

The V and J genes are TRBV20-1 and TRBJ2-7, with 11 bases fitting TRBD1. The CDR3 is made up of 14 amino acids. V lost 1 base, J lost 5 bases, and 4 bases stayed unmatched. The germline CDR1 and CDR2 sequences are DFQATT and SNEGSKA (reference sequence). DNA of the CDR3: TGCAGTGCTAGAGCCGGGACAGGGGGGAACGAGCAGTACTTC. This translates into CSARAGTGGNEQYF.

In this sample, this clonotype turned up many times. This rearrangement joins TRBV12-3 or TRBV12-4 to TRBJ2-1; 10 bases map to TRBD2. The CDR3 is 14 amino acids. Trimming removed 8 bases from V and 3 bases from J; junction bases left unmatched: 4. The CDR3 sequence is CASSSGSVYNEQFF. CDR3 DNA: TGTGCCAGCTCTAGCGGGAGTGTCTACAATGAGCAGTTCTTC.

The chain combines TRBV4-3 with TRBJ2-7, with unresolved D. V dropped 0 bases and J dropped 4 bases, with 7 bases sitting between them. Germline V gene sequence: CDR1 LGHNA, CDR2 YSLEER. The CDR3 spans 13 residues. The CDR3 reads CASSQEEQYEQYF. CDR3 nucleotide sequence: TGCGCCAGCAGCCAAGAGGAACAGTACGAGCAGTACTTC.

This clonotype was seen at least ten times. Germline is not matched at one junction end, which may reflect a read error. The rearrangement uses TRBV9 and TRBJ2-5; weak D call: TRBD2 (6 bases). Germline V gene sequence: CDR1 SGDLS, CDR2 YYNGEE. The CDR3 contains 13 residues. The CDR3 DNA reads TGCGCCAGCAGTGTGGGACTGCAAGAGACCCAGTACTTC. Its protein is CASSVGLQETQYF. Using reference TRBV9 and TRBJ2-5 for the parts outside the CDR3, the full variable domain is DSGVTQTPKHLITATGQRVTLRCSPRSGDLSVYWYQQSLDQGLQFLIQYYNGEERAKGNILERFSAQQFPDLHSELNLSSLELGDSALYFCASSVGLQETQYFGPGTRLLVL.

V usage is TRBV6-5 and J usage is TRBJ2-7; D may be TRBD1 (7 bases). V gave up 2 bases and J gave up 1 base, with 15 bases separating them. Per germline, CDR1 MNHEY and CDR2 SVGAGI. The CDR3 is 16 amino acids. CDR3 sequence reads: CASSYGGGGKSYEQYF. The CDR3 nucleotides read TGTGCCAGCAGTTACGGAGGAGGGGGCAAGTCCTACGAGCAGTACTTC.

The DNA for the CDR3 is TGTGCCAGCAGCCTGACTAGCGGGGGGGCCTCGGATGAGCAGTTCTTC. This gives the protein CASSLTSGGASDEQFF. The genes are TRBV12-3 or TRBV12-4 and TRBJ2-1; 14 nucleotides line up with TRBD2. The CDR3 loop spans 16 amino acids. Trimming took 6 bases from V and 8 from J; bases not matched to a gene: 9.

This chain joins TRBV7-2 and TRBJ2-3, with TRBD2 matching over 10 bases. The germline V gene encodes CDR1 SGHTA and CDR2 FQGNSA. The V segment lost 0 bases and the J segment 8 bases; nucleotides outside the gene matches: 8. This CDR3 has 16 residues. The CDR3 region has the DNA TGTGCCAGCAGCTTAGCGGGTGGAGCGGGGGGGCGTACGCAGTATTTT. It translates to CASSLAGGAGGRTQYF.

This clonotype was recorded a few times. The chain carries TRBV10-2 and TRBJ2-5, with D possibly being TRBD1 (6 bases). The germline V and J ends were trimmed by 0 bases and 2 bases, with 10 bases remaining between them. CDR1 and CDR2 (germline): WSHSY, SAAADI. This CDR3 has 15 residues. The CDR3 DNA follows: TGCGCCAGCAGTGAGTCGACAGGATGGCAAGAGACCCAGTACTTC. Amino acids: CASSESTGWQETQYF.

The gene calls are TRBV30 and TRBJ1-6; D is perhaps TRBD1 (5 bases). The CDR3 loop spans 14 amino acids. Germline lookup yields CDR1 GTSNPN and CDR2 SVGIG (reference sequence). Trimming left V 1 base short and J 4 bases short, with 8 bases between. DNA for the CDR3: TGTGCCTGGAGTGGACAGAGTTATAATTCACCCCTCCACTTT. Protein product: CAWSGQSYNSPLHF.